The TCR beta chain described here comes from a study of cytomegalovirus exposure and HLA in healthy donors. In the PCR, 60 Vbeta and 13 Jbeta primers were used. Libraries were prepared by immunoSEQ multiplex PCR; TCRdb keeps only in-frame clonotypes and omits some of them. The sample has 200,000 to 250,000 clones; the top ten hold under 1%. V lost 0 bases to trimming and J lost 0 bases, with 9 bases between them. Germline V CDR1 and CDR2: MNHEY, SVGAGI. The CDR3 contains 15 residues. General study findings and limits: Segments of the TCR beta V type were, in most cases, productive about 87% or about 30% of the time in an earlier analysis. The authors enumerated over 150 TCR beta chains as linked to cytomegalovirus. Clonal expansion, a later analysis showed, was greater in HLA-associated TCR beta chains than in equally common others.

This cohort consisted of healthy bone marrow donors. With regard to this clone: Its antigen is unidentified.

The chain links TRBV6-5 to TRBJ2-7; D ambiguous. Specimen: PBMCs. The sequence came from a woman younger than 45 in good health and CMV-seropositive. The CDR3 DNA reads TGTGCCAGCAGTTACTCGAGAGAGGCCTCCTACGAGCAGTACTTC. Translating gives CASSYSREASYEQYF.